These 28 T cell receptor beta chains were sequenced from one sample in a study of blood T cell repertoires in COVID-19. Assay used: immunoSEQ multiplex PCR; TCRdb lists only in-frame clones, some missing. The table has roughly 240,000 clones, more than 75% seen once. The sequenced sample consisted of peripheral blood. Source of these receptors: a woman aged 60-75 years who had recovered from COVID-19.

V gene TRBV5-5 combines with J gene TRBJ2-2; D remains ambiguous. V lost 4 bases and J 7 bases, leaving 14 bases between the germline ends. In germline, CDR1 is SGHKS, CDR2 YYEKEE (reference sequence). The CDR3 sequence is 14 residues long. In DNA, the CDR3 is TGTGCCAGCAGCATCGGTCCAATAAGCGGGGAGCTGTTTTTT. It yields the protein CASSIGPISGELFF.

V gene TRBV5-4 combines with J gene TRBJ2-2, with 7 bases matching TRBD2. The CDR3 runs to 16 residues. The J segment lost 1 base and the V segment lost 0 bases, leaving 3 bases of the junction unmatched. Germline V gene lookup returns CDR1 SGHNT and CDR2 YYREEE (reference sequence). The CDR3 loop reads CASSLGLAENTGELFF. CDR3 DNA: TGTGCCAGCAGCTTGGGGCTAGCGGAGAACACCGGGGAGCTGTTTTTT.

The chain links TRBV28 to TRBJ2-7; 8 bases are a match to TRBD2. Germline CDR1 and CDR2: MDHEN and SYDVKM. Trimming cost V 1 base and J 7 bases; bases outside gene matches: 9. CDR3 length: 15 amino acids. As DNA, the CDR3 is TGTGCCAGCAGTTTATTCGGACTAGCAAAGTATGAGCAGTACTTC. Translating it yields CASSLFGLAKYEQYF.

V gene TRBV5-1 combines with J gene TRBJ1-6; D ambiguous. Germline CDR1 is SGHRS and CDR2 is YFSETQ. This CDR3 has 15 amino acids. Trimming left V 1 base short and J 7 bases short, with 12 bases between. CDR3 amino acids: CASSLNPGGNSPLHF. In nucleotides, the CDR3 is TGCGCCAGCAGCTTGAACCCTGGAGGCAATTCACCCCTCCACTTT.

This clone was seen once. This chain links TRBV11-2 with TRBJ1-6; D not certain. V was clipped by 1 base and J by 10 bases, with 14 bases between them. Germline loops: CDR1 SGHAT, CDR2 FQNNGV. The CDR3 extends over 15 amino acids. The CDR3 nucleotides are TGTGCCAGCAGCTTAGTTTCGTCTGGGCTATCACCCCTCCACTTT. Its protein product is CASSLVSSGLSPLHF.

This rearrangement joins TRBV9 to TRBJ1-6, with a tentative D call TRBD1 (6 bases). Germline V gene sequence: CDR1 SGDLS, CDR2 YYNGEE. There are 16 residues in the CDR3. V lost 3 bases and J 7 bases, leaving 17 bases between the germline ends. The CDR3 region is CASSADTGYGNSPLHF. CDR3 DNA: TGTGCCAGCAGCGCAGACACAGGGTATGGAAATTCACCCCTCCACTTT.

This clone was seen only once. V gene TRBV12-3 or TRBV12-4 combines with J gene TRBJ2-3; possibly TRBD2 for D (5 bases). The ends were cut back, 7 bases at V and 2 bases at J, with 10 bases in the middle. This CDR3 is built from 13 residues. CDR3 DNA sequence: TGTGCCAGCACCCTCGGGGTCACAGATACGCAGTATTTT. It codes for CASTLGVTDTQYF.

The chain is built from TRBV5-4 and TRBJ1-1, with 9 bases matching TRBD1. The CDR3 consists of 15 residues. Trimming at V came to 4 bases and at J to 5 bases, leaving 9 bases not matched to a gene. CDR1 is SGHNT and CDR2 is YYREEE in the germline V gene (reference sequence). The CDR3 DNA sequence: TGTGCCAGCAGCCCAACGACAGGGGGAAGGACTGAAGCTTTCTTT. Protein product: CASSPTTGGRTEAFF.

The chain couples TRBV5-1 to TRBJ2-5; 8 bases match TRBD1. The ends lost 2 bases at V and 3 bases at J; junction bases unmatched: 3. Germline lookup yields CDR1 SGHRS and CDR2 YFSETQ. This CDR3 spans 14 amino acids. CDR3 loop: CASSFQGAEETQYF. The CDR3 region has the DNA TGCGCCAGCAGCTTCCAGGGGGCGGAAGAGACCCAGTACTTC.

CDR3 sequence: CASSIRRRGTDTQYF. DNA of the CDR3: TGTGCCAGTAGTATTAGGAGGAGGGGCACAGATACGCAGTATTTT. J is TRBJ2-3 and V is TRBV19; possibly TRBD2 for D (6 bases). CDR3 size: 15 residues. CDR1 and CDR2 (germline): LNHDA, SQIVND (reference sequence). Trimming removed 3 bases from V and 1 base from J, with 11 bases in between.

This clone is a singleton in its sample. V usage is TRBV7-2 and J usage is TRBJ1-1, with TRBD1 matching 7 bases. The germline V gene has CDR1 SGHTA and CDR2 FQGNSA. V was pared by 5 bases and J by 1 base, with 10 bases of the junction left unmatched. This CDR3 comprises 16 residues. In nucleotides, the CDR3 is TGTGCCAGCAGCCCCCTGACAGGGTATACGAACACTGAAGCTTTCTTT. Protein sequence: CASSPLTGYTNTEAFF.

This chain uses TRBV11-3 with TRBJ1-5; possible D gene TRBD1, 5 bases. Germline assignment: CDR1 SGHNT and CDR2 YENEEA. This CDR3 contains 16 residues. The V and J ends lost 4 bases and 3 bases respectively, with 16 bases between them. CDR3 DNA: TGTGCCAGCAGCTCTCTCCAGGGAGGCGCCAATCAGCCCCAGCATTTT. This gives the protein CASSSLQGGANQPQHF.

This clone was counted many times. The chain carries TRBV19 and TRBJ1-1; D perhaps matches TRBD1 (6 bases). The CDR3 has 15 amino acids. Germline-derived CDR1 and CDR2 are LNHDA and SQIVND (reference sequence). The germline V and J ends were trimmed by 9 bases and 5 bases, with 22 bases remaining between them. CDR3 DNA sequence: TGTGCCAGCACCGACGACCGGGACATAAGGACTGAAGCTTTCTTT. Translated, it gives CASTDDRDIRTEAFF. Combining the CDR3 with reference TRBV19 and TRBJ1-1 gives the whole variable domain DGGITQSPKYLFRKEGQNVTLSCEQNLNHDAMYWYRQDPGQGLRLIYYSQIVNDFQKGDIAEGYSVSREKKESFPLTVTSAQKNPTAFYLCASTDDRDIRTEAFFGQGTRLTVV.

The CDR3 region is CASSSWDSGSTDTQYF. The CDR3 DNA is TGTGCCAGCAGCTCCTGGGATAGCGGGAGCACAGATACGCAGTATTTT. The chain uses TRBV7-9 and TRBJ2-3; 7 bases align to TRBD2. The CDR3 totals 16 residues. V lost 4 bases, J lost 0 bases, and 7 bases stayed unmatched. Germline V gene lookup returns CDR1 SEHNR and CDR2 FQNEAQ (reference sequence).

The V and J genes are TRBV27 and TRBJ1-5; D remains ambiguous. This CDR3 contains 13 residues. V lost 3 bases and J lost 3, with 6 bases in between. Germline values: CDR1 MNHEY, CDR2 SMNVEV (reference sequence). The CDR3 loop is CASSFNTNQPQHF. The CDR3 DNA reads as TGTGCCAGCAGTTTTAACACCAATCAGCCCCAGCATTTT.

The rearrangement uses TRBV6-6 and TRBJ1-5; TRBD1 matches at 7 bases. V lost 5 bases to trimming and J lost 2 bases; unmatched junction nucleotides: 12. CDR3 length: 17 residues. Germline CDR1 reads MNHNY; CDR2 reads SVGAGI (reference sequence). The CDR3 DNA reads as TGTGCCAGCAGTCGATATACAGGGGCGGCTGGCAATCAGCCCCAGCATTTT. Amino acids: CASSRYTGAAGNQPQHF.

This clone was observed a single time. The chain joins TRBV7-9 to TRBJ1-1, with 7 bases matching TRBD1. V lost 5 bases, J lost 1 base, and 4 bases stayed unmatched. Looked up from germline, CDR1 is SEHNR and CDR2 is FQNEAQ (reference sequence). CDR3 length: 14 residues. CDR3 sequence: CASSPRTGNTEAFF. The CDR3 DNA follows: TGTGCCAGCAGCCCTAGGACAGGGAACACTGAAGCTTTCTTT. The full variable domain, in which reference TRBV7-9 and TRBJ1-1 provide the parts outside the CDR3, is DTGVSQNPRHKITKRGQNVTFRCDPISEHNRLYWYRQTLGQGPEFLTYFQNEAQLEKSRLLSDRFSAERPKGSFSTLEIQRTEQGDSAMYLCASSPRTGNTEAFFGQGTRLTVV.

The chain uses TRBV28 and TRBJ1-1; TRBD1 might be the D (5 bases). Germline V CDR1 and CDR2: MDHEN, SYDVKM. The CDR3 sequence is 13 residues long. The V gene lost 6 bases and the J gene lost 1 base, with 9 bases spanning the gap. Here the CDR3 reads CASSRDRNTEAFF. The DNA for the CDR3 is TGTGCCAGCAGCCGAGACAGGAACACTGAAGCTTTCTTT.

This chain connects TRBV11-3 to TRBJ2-2; possibly TRBD2 for D (5 bases). The germline CDR1 and CDR2 sequences are SGHNT and YENEEA. This CDR3 comprises 15 residues. The V end lost 1 base, the J end lost 2 bases, and 8 bases lay between the germline ends. In DNA form, the CDR3 reads TGTGCCAGCAGCTTAGGAGGGCCTAACACCGGGGAGCTGTTTTTT. Translated: CASSLGGPNTGELFF. Full variable domain (rest looked up from reference TRBV11-3 and TRBJ2-2): EAGVVQSPRYKIIEKKQPVAFWCNPISGHNTLYWYLQNLGQGPELLIRYENEEAVDDSQLPKDRFSAERLKGVDSTLKIQPAELGDSAVYLCASSLGGPNTGELFFGEGSRLTVL.

The J gene is TRBJ1-1, the V gene TRBV28; D not resolved. The length of the CDR3 is 11 residues. Germline assignment: CDR1 MDHEN and CDR2 SYDVKM. V was trimmed by 8 bases and J by 0 bases, leaving 4 bases between them. The CDR3 here is CASRMNTEAFF. CDR3 DNA sequence: TGTGCCAGCCGTATGAACACTGAAGCTTTCTTT.

The V gene is TRBV18, the J gene TRBJ2-1; 11 bases align to TRBD2. Germline loops: CDR1 KGHSH, CDR2 LQKENI. This CDR3 comprises 18 residues. V was pared by 2 bases and J by 0 bases, with 6 bases of the junction left unmatched. The CDR3 here is CASSPTSGGRSSYNEQFF. For the CDR3, the DNA is TGTGCCAGCTCACCAACTAGCGGGGGCCGGAGCTCCTACAATGAGCAGTTCTTC.

V usage is TRBV5-1 and J usage is TRBJ2-1, with 10 bases that match TRBD1. With V trimmed by 4 bases and J by 7 bases, 5 bases remained unmatched. This CDR3 is 14 amino acids long. The V gene's germline CDR1 is SGHRS and CDR2 YFSETQ. CDR3 bases: TGCGCCAGCAGCCCGGGACAGGGGTGGAATGAGCAGTTCTTC. Protein: CASSPGQGWNEQFF.

The chain is built from TRBV6-5 and TRBJ2-7; 9 bases are shared with TRBD1. V shed 2 bases and J 3 bases; nucleotides not matched to a gene: 5. The length of the CDR3 is 15 residues. Germline loops: CDR1 MNHEY, CDR2 SVGAGI. The CDR3 loop reads CASSYPGQGIYEQYF. Here the CDR3 DNA reads TGTGCCAGCAGTTACCCTGGACAGGGGATCTACGAGCAGTACTTC.

The chain employs TRBV19 and TRBJ2-1; TRBD2 aligns across 16 bases. With V trimmed by 3 bases and J by 8 bases, 10 bases remained unmatched. Per germline, CDR1 LNHDA and CDR2 SQIVND (reference sequence). This CDR3 region has 18 residues. CDR3 protein: CASSILPGLAGGPDEQFF. The CDR3 region has the DNA TGTGCCAGTAGTATCTTACCGGGACTAGCGGGGGGGCCGGATGAGCAGTTCTTC. Complete variable domain (other parts from reference TRBV19 and TRBJ2-1): DGGITQSPKYLFRKEGQNVTLSCEQNLNHDAMYWYRQDPGQGLRLIYYSQIVNDFQKGDIAEGYSVSREKKESFPLTVTSAQKNPTAFYLCASSILPGLAGGPDEQFFGPGTRLTVL.

This clone was seen once. The chain is built from TRBV7-3 and TRBJ2-6; 8 nucleotides align to TRBD2. With V trimmed by 6 bases and J by 4 bases, 11 bases remained unmatched. Per the germline V gene, CDR1 is SGHTA and CDR2 is FQGTGA. The CDR3 consists of 17 residues. CDR3 in DNA: TGTGCCAGCAGTCCGTCGGGAGGGGGTTCCGGGGCCAACGTCCTGACTTTC. It yields the protein CASSPSGGGSGANVLTF.

The chain carries TRBV6-6 and TRBJ2-1; the D is unclear. CDR1 and CDR2 from the germline V gene are MNHNY and SVGAGI (reference sequence). The V end was cut by 6 bases, the J end by 0 bases, with 12 bases between. This CDR3 contains 15 residues. The CDR3 loop reads CASSQEVSSYNEQFF. DNA for the CDR3: TGTGCCAGCAGCCAGGAAGTAAGCTCCTACAATGAGCAGTTCTTC.

The V call is TRBV6-5, the J call TRBJ1-1, with TRBD1 identical over 10 bases. CDR1 and CDR2 (germline): MNHEY, SVGAGI. V lost 5 bases, J lost 5 bases, and 8 bases stayed unmatched. This CDR3 comprises 15 residues. The CDR3: CASSLTGGGRTEAFF. In DNA, the CDR3 is TGTGCCAGCAGTCTGACAGGGGGCGGGAGGACTGAAGCTTTCTTT.

The gene calls are TRBV11-2 and TRBJ1-2; D remains ambiguous. The CDR3 covers 12 residues. Germline loops: CDR1 SGHAT, CDR2 FQNNGV. V was trimmed by 5 bases and J by 4 bases, leaving 8 bases between them. CDR3 bases: TGTGCCAGCAGCGAAGGGAGCTATGGCTACACCTTC. The encoded protein is CASSEGSYGYTF.